These 31 T cell receptor beta chains originate from one sample sequenced in a study of Graves' ophthalmopathy and Graves' hyperthyroidism. RNA transcripts provided the template for amplifying TCR beta CDR3 regions. Amplification began with first-round RT-PCR using HTBI primers, then second-round multiplex PCR was performed. One entry per CDR3 protein results from TCRdb running MiXCR on the multiplex PCR reads. The sample contains over 500,000 distinct CDR3 sequences, about 20% of which appear only once. The sample taken for sequencing was peripheral blood. All receptors come from a woman under 30 with stable Graves' hyperthyroidism. Some clones in this sample may be carry-over from other donors' samples.

This clonotype has just a few counts. The CDR3 nucleotides are TGCGCCAGCAGCCAAACCCACAGCGGGACTGAAGCTTTCTTT. Translated, it gives CASSQTHSGTEAFF. V gene TRBV4-1 combines with J gene TRBJ1-1; no clear D gene. This CDR3 is built from 14 residues. Trimming stripped 2 bases from V and 5 bases from J, with 12 bases between. In germline, CDR1 is MGHRA, CDR2 YSYEKL.

This clonotype appeared a few times. The chain is built from TRBV5-1 and TRBJ2-7, with 10 nucleotides matching TRBD2. This CDR3 spans 15 amino acids. Germline CDR1 reads SGHRS; CDR2 reads YFSETQ. Trimming at V came to 4 bases and at J to 7 bases, leaving 11 bases not matched to a gene. CDR3 bases: TGCGCCAGCAGCCCAGCCAGCGGGGGGGCCCGGGAGCAGTACTTC. Translating gives CASSPASGGAREQYF. Filled out from reference TRBV5-1 and TRBJ2-7, the complete variable domain reads KAGVTQTPRYLIKTRGQQVTLSCSPISGHRSVSWYQQTPGQGLQFLFEYFSETQRNKGNFPGRFSGRQFSNSRSEMNVSTLELGDSALYLCASSPASGGAREQYFGPGTRLTVT.

This clonotype was counted ten times or more. The V call is TRBV19, the J call TRBJ1-1; D might be TRBD1 (5 bases). The CDR3 consists of 14 residues. V lost 6 bases to trimming and J lost 1 base, with 12 bases between them. Germline CDR1 is LNHDA and CDR2 is SQIVND (reference sequence). In DNA form, the CDR3 reads TGTGCCAGTAGAAATATCAGGGAGAACACTGAAGCTTTCTTT. Protein sequence: CASRNIRENTEAFF.

This clonotype showed up many times. V and J are TRBV12-3 or TRBV12-4 and TRBJ1-1; D is undetermined. Trimming took 3 bases from V and 4 from J, leaving 12 bases between them. The CDR3 consists of 14 residues. The CDR3 sequence: CASSFAAITTEAFF. In DNA form, the CDR3 reads TGTGCCAGCAGTTTTGCAGCGATAACCACTGAAGCTTTCTTT.

This clonotype came up many times. This chain connects TRBV12-3 or TRBV12-4 to TRBJ1-2; D remains ambiguous. The V and J ends lost 6 bases and 8 bases respectively, with 16 bases between them. The CDR3 sequence is 13 residues long. CDR3 sequence reads: CASSPGRLVGYTF. CDR3 DNA sequence: TGTGCCAGCAGCCCAGGACGCCTTGTGGGCTACACCTTC.

The table lists this clonotype with many counts. This chain uses TRBV11-2 with TRBJ2-3; no firm D call. The V end was cut by 7 bases, the J end by 2 bases, with 7 bases between. The CDR3 has 12 amino acids. Germline V gene lookup returns CDR1 SGHAT and CDR2 FQNNGV. In DNA form, the CDR3 reads TGTGCCAGCACCCCCCCCACAGATACGCAGTATTTT. It yields the protein CASTPPTDTQYF.

This clonotype was detected many times. This chain joins TRBV20-1 and TRBJ2-5; 13 bases map to TRBD2. The CDR3 is 15 amino acids. Germline V gene sequence: CDR1 DFQATT, CDR2 SNEGSKA (reference sequence). The CDR3 region has the DNA TGCAGCTCCACTACTAGCGGGGGGGTCTGGGAGACCCAGTACTTC. Translating gives CSSTTSGGVWETQYF.

This clonotype showed up just a few times. A much larger clone is a single base away; this may be a read error. V and J are TRBV27 and TRBJ2-7; D may be TRBD2 (7 bases). The CDR3 is 15 residues long. Trimming cost V 2 bases and J 3 bases, with 14 bases left between them. Per the germline V gene, CDR1 is MNHEY and CDR2 is SMNVEV (reference sequence). CDR3 region: CASSLIGGGSYEQYF. DNA for the CDR3: TGTGCCAGCAGTTTAATCGGGGGCGGGAGCTACGAGCAGTACTTC.

This clonotype was observed a few times. The DNA of the CDR3 is TGTGCCAGCAGCCCCGGGACAGGGGCCTCTGGGGCCAACGTCCTGACTTTC. Its protein is CASSPGTGASGANVLTF. This chain uses TRBV7-8 with TRBJ2-6; 10 bases are shared with TRBD1. Per germline, CDR1 SGHVS and CDR2 FQNEAQ. This CDR3 has 17 amino acids. V was pared by 5 bases and J by 0 bases, with 4 bases of the junction left unmatched.

This clonotype has a single count. Since a much larger clone is just one base distant, this may be a read error. The rearrangement uses TRBV11-2 and TRBJ2-2; 9 nucleotides line up with TRBD2. The length of the CDR3 is 16 residues. Looked up from germline, CDR1 is SGHAT and CDR2 is FQNNGV. Trimming took 0 bases from V and 7 from J; bases not matched to a gene: 6. The chain's CDR3 is CASSLERGRALGELFF. The CDR3 DNA sequence: TGTGCCAGCAGCTTAGAACGCGGGAGGGCCCTCGGGGAGCTGTTTTTT.

This clonotype was recorded at least ten times. This chain connects TRBV6-5 to TRBJ2-7, with D unresolved. Trimming removed 2 bases from V and 3 bases from J, with 5 bases in between. The CDR3 runs to 12 residues. From germline, CDR1 is MNHEY and CDR2 SVGAGI. The CDR3, as DNA: TGTGCCAGCAGTTACGAAGTCTACGAGCAGTACTTC. It specifies CASSYEVYEQYF.

In its sample, this clonotype was seen many times. The chain links TRBV5-1 to TRBJ1-1; possibly TRBD1 for D (6 bases). Trimming removed 2 bases from V and 6 bases from J, with 8 bases in between. The CDR3 is 12 residues long. CDR1 is SGHRS, CDR2 YFSETQ, per germline. CDR3 bases: TGCGCCAGCAGCTTTGGACAGTCTGAAGCTTTCTTT. As protein: CASSFGQSEAFF.

This clonotype appeared many times. The genes are TRBV7-9 and TRBJ1-1; no definite D call. V lost 0 bases, J lost 1 base, and 9 bases lay in between. The germline V gene encodes CDR1 SEHNR and CDR2 FQNEAQ (reference sequence). This CDR3 is 15 amino acids long. The CDR3 coding sequence is TGTGCCAGCAGCTTAGCGGGTCATAAGAACACTGAAGCTTTCTTT. Protein product: CASSLAGHKNTEAFF. Variable domain in full (rest from reference TRBV7-9 and TRBJ1-1): DTGVSQNPRHKITKRGQNVTFRCDPISEHNRLYWYRQTLGQGPEFLTYFQNEAQLEKSRLLSDRFSAERPKGSFSTLEIQRTEQGDSAMYLCASSLAGHKNTEAFFGQGTRLTVV.

This chain connects TRBV20-1 to TRBJ1-1; D uncertain. Trimming stripped 4 bases from V and 3 bases from J, with 9 bases between. This CDR3 has 12 amino acids. CDR1 is DFQATT and CDR2 is SNEGSKA in the germline V gene (reference sequence). In DNA, the CDR3 is TGCAGTGCTATCGACCTGGACACTGAAGCTTTCTTT. Residues: CSAIDLDTEAFF.

A remark on this clonotype: A read error may be the cause here, since a much bigger clone is one base away. This chain uses TRBV7-9 with TRBJ2-7, with TRBD1 as a possible D gene (5 bases). The CDR3 extends over 12 amino acids. CDR1 and CDR2 from the germline V gene are SEHNR and FQNEAQ (reference sequence). CDR3: CASSSGSGEQCF. Here the CDR3 DNA reads TGTGCCAGCAGCTCAGGGTCGGGCGAGCAGTGCTTC. Together with reference TRBV7-9 and TRBJ2-7, the CDR3 gives the full variable domain: DTGVSQNPRHKITKRGQNVTFRCDPISEHNRLYWYRQTLGQGPEFLTYFQNEAQLEKSRLLSDRFSAERPKGSFSTLEIQRTEQGDSAMYLCASSSGSGEQCFGPGTRLTVT.

This clonotype was counted only a few times. V is TRBV15 and J is TRBJ1-2, with 9 bases identical to TRBD1. The CDR3 has 15 amino acids. The V segment lost 0 bases and the J segment 8 bases; nucleotides outside the gene matches: 7. Germline V gene data show CDR1 as LNHNV and CDR2 as YYDKDF (reference sequence). The CDR3 region is CATSRDRTGAEGYTF. The DNA of the CDR3 is TGTGCCACCAGCAGAGATAGGACAGGGGCAGAAGGCTACACCTTC.

Points on this clonotype: A much larger clone lies one base from this, so it may be a read error. The chain has TRBV3-1 and TRBJ2-5; D is perhaps TRBD2 (7 bases). Trimming removed 0 bases at V and 6 bases at J, with 23 bases between. CDR3 length: 18 amino acids. CDR1 is LGHDT and CDR2 is YNNKEL in the germline V gene (reference sequence). CDR3 nucleotide sequence: TGTGCCAGCAGCCAAGACCTATCACAGCCGGGGGGCTGGAAGACCCAGTACTTC. Its protein product is CASSQDLSQPGGWKTQYF.

This clonotype has ten or more counts. The V gene is TRBV30, the J gene TRBJ1-1; 8 bases align to TRBD1. Germline CDR1 reads GTSNPN; CDR2 reads SVGIG (reference sequence). Germline trimming cut 2 bases from V and 5 bases from J; bases unmatched to any gene: 10. This CDR3 has 15 amino acids. Here the CDR3 reads CAWSPLGQGRTEAFF. The CDR3 DNA reads TGTGCCTGGAGTCCCCTTGGACAGGGCAGGACTGAAGCTTTCTTT.

This clonotype occurred many times. This sequence joins TRBV12-3 or TRBV12-4 and TRBJ2-5; 7 nucleotides agree with TRBD2. The CDR3 runs to 13 residues. Trimming cost V 4 bases and J 5 bases; bases outside gene matches: 4. The CDR3 reads CASSWGLLETQYF. The CDR3 region has the DNA TGTGCCAGCAGTTGGGGACTATTGGAGACCCAGTACTTC.

This clonotype was seen a few times. J is TRBJ1-1 and V is TRBV7-8; D is undetermined. The CDR3 loop spans 15 amino acids. V gave up 1 base and J gave up 5 bases, with 14 bases separating them. CDR1 is SGHVS and CDR2 is FQNEAQ in the germline V gene. The CDR3 reads CASSLEGRSGTEAFF. CDR3 sequence (DNA): TGTGCCAGCAGCTTAGAGGGCAGGTCTGGAACTGAAGCTTTCTTT. The full variable domain, its missing parts supplied by reference TRBV7-8 and TRBJ1-1, is GAGVSQSPRYKVAKRGQDVALRCDPISGHVSLFWYQQALGQGPEFLTYFQNEAQLDKSGLPSDRFFAERPEGSVSTLKIQRTQQEDSAVYLCASSLEGRSGTEAFFGQGTRLTVV.

This clonotype was seen repeatedly, ten times or more. This chain joins TRBV28 and TRBJ2-5; TRBD1 might be the D (6 bases). The CDR3 sequence is 13 residues long. Per germline, CDR1 MDHEN and CDR2 SYDVKM. V was trimmed by 6 bases and J by 4 bases, leaving 12 bases between them. The CDR3 DNA follows: TGTGCCAGCAGGCGGACAGTCGCAGAGACCCAGTACTTC. Protein product: CASRRTVAETQYF.

This clonotype has a handful of counts. The chain recombines TRBV2 with TRBJ2-2; 13 bases match TRBD2. The CDR3 spans 15 residues. With 8 bases clipped from V and 6 bases from J, the junction kept 6 bases outside the gene matches. The V gene's germline CDR1 is SNHLY and CDR2 FYNNEI. CDR3 DNA: TGTGCCAGCTGGACTAGCGGGGGTAAAGCCGGGGAGCTGTTTTTT. This encodes CASWTSGGKAGELFF.

This rearrangement joins TRBV25-1 to TRBJ2-7; no clear D gene. The germline CDR1 and CDR2 sequences are MGHDK and SYGVNS. The CDR3 is made up of 14 amino acids. The V and J ends lost 6 bases and 0 bases respectively, with 12 bases between them. DNA for the CDR3: TGTGCCAGCAGCCCGGACCAAGGCTCCTACGAGCAGTACTTC. As protein: CASSPDQGSYEQYF.

In this sample, this clonotype turned up many times. The chain carries TRBV6-4 and TRBJ1-1; TRBD1 is a possible D gene (5 bases). V was trimmed by 7 bases and J by 0 bases, leaving 12 bases between them. Germline V CDR1 and CDR2: MRHNA, SNTAGT. This CDR3 has 14 residues. The CDR3 region has the DNA TGTGCCAGCAAGCAGGGCGACATGAACACTGAAGCTTTCTTT. This encodes CASKQGDMNTEAFF.

The CDR3 DNA sequence: TGTGCCAGCAGCTGGGGGGTACAGGGGGCCGGCTATGGCTACACCTTC. Translated, it gives CASSWGVQGAGYGYTF. J is TRBJ1-2 and V is TRBV11-1; 9 positions match TRBD1. CDR3 length: 16 residues. Germline lookup yields CDR1 SGHAT and CDR2 FQDESV (reference sequence). V was pared by 4 bases and J by 4 bases, with 10 bases of the junction left unmatched.

This clonotype was detected ten times or more. The chain combines TRBV6-1 with TRBJ2-2; D gene ambiguous. The germline CDR1 and CDR2 sequences are MNHNS and SASEGT. Trimming shortened V by 0 bases and J by 0 bases, and 11 bases separated the two germline ends. This CDR3 has 17 amino acids. CDR3 sequence reads: CASSEASQRANTGELFF. The CDR3 DNA is TGTGCCAGCAGTGAAGCATCTCAGCGCGCGAACACCGGGGAGCTGTTTTTT.

The gene calls are TRBV20-1 and TRBJ2-7; D perhaps matches TRBD2 (6 bases). The germline V and J ends were trimmed by 4 bases and 4 bases, with 11 bases remaining between them. There are 12 residues in the CDR3. Germline V gene sequence: CDR1 DFQATT, CDR2 SNEGSKA (reference sequence). Written as DNA, the CDR3 is TGCAGTGCTACTCCGGGGGATTACGAGCAGTACTTC. This gives the protein CSATPGDYEQYF.

This clonotype was counted between two and nine times. The chain links TRBV4-2 to TRBJ2-5; 7 bases map to TRBD1. The V gene end was trimmed by 7 bases and the J gene end by 3 bases; junction bases not matched to a gene: 14. The germline CDR1 and CDR2 sequences are LGHNA and YNFKEQ. The CDR3 contains 16 residues. CDR3 DNA: TGTGCCAGCAACCAGACAAGACAGGGTTCGGAAGAGACCCAGTACTTC. Its protein product is CASNQTRQGSEETQYF.

In its sample, this clonotype was seen a few times. This may come from a read error, since a much larger clone is one base off. Because the CDR3 is missing its conserved closing phenylalanine or tryptophan, this is likely a read error. The chain combines TRBV20-1 with TRBJ2-7, with 8 bases identical to TRBD2. The CDR3 covers 13 residues. V trimming: 5 bases; J trimming: 3 bases; junction bases outside the gene matches: 6. Germline V gene lookup returns CDR1 DFQATT and CDR2 SNEGSKA (reference sequence). The chain's CDR3 is CSAPGTRIYEQYL. The CDR3 DNA reads as TGCAGTGCTCCCGGGACTAGGATCTACGAGCAGTACCTC.

The sample holds many counts of this clonotype. The rearrangement joins TRBV6-1 to TRBJ1-1, with 7 positions matching TRBD1. J lost 2 bases, V lost 8 bases, and 14 bases had no gene match. The CDR3 spans 16 residues. The germline V gene has CDR1 MNHNS and CDR2 SASEGT. In nucleotides, the CDR3 is TGTGCCAGCTGCGACCAAGCCGGGACAGCAAACACTGAAGCTTTCTTT. Translation: CASCDQAGTANTEAFF.

There are many counts of this clonotype. The chain employs TRBV6-5 and TRBJ1-1; maybe TRBD1 (5 bases). Trimming shortened V by 3 bases and J by 5 bases, and 16 bases separated the two germline ends. The CDR3 runs 15 residues. The germline V gene has CDR1 MNHEY and CDR2 SVGAGI. The DNA of the CDR3 is TGTGCCAGCAGTTATTCAGGGCCAATGTGGACTGAAGCTTTCTTT. Its protein product is CASSYSGPMWTEAFF.